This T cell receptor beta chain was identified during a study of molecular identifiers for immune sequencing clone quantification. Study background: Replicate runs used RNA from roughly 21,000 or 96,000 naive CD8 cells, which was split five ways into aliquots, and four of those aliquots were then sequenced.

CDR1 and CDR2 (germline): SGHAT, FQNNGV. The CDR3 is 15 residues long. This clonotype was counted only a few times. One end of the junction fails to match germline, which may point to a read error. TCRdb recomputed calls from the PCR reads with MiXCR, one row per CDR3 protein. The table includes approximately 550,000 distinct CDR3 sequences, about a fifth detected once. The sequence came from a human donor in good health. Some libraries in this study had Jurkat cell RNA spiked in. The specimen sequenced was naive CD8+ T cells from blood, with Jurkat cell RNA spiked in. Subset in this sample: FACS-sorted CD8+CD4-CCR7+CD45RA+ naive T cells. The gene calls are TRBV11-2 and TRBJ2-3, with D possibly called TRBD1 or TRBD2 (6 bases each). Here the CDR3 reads CANSGGGTSTDTQYF. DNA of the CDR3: TGTGCCAACAGCGGAGGGGGGACAAGCACAGATACGCAGTATTTT.